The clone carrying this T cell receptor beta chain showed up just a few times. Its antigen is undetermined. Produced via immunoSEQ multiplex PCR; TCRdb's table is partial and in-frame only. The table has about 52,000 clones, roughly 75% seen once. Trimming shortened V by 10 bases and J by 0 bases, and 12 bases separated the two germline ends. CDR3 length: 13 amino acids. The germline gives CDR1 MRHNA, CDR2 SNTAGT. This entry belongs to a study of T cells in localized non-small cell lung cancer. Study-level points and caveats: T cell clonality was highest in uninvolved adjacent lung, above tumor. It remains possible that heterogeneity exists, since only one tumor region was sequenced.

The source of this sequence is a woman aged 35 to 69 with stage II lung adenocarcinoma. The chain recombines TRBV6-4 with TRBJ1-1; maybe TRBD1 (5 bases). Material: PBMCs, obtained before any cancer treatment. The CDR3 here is CATSGRLNTEAFF. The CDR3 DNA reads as TGTGCCACCTCAGGGAGGTTGAACACTGAAGCTTTCTTT.